A single sample gave rise to the 20 T cell receptor beta chains below, sequenced in a study of glioma-infiltrating T cells after dendritic cell vaccination. The repertoire was sequenced with immunoSEQ multiplex PCR; TCRdb's copy has only in-frame clones and lacks some. Seen here are around 72,000 clones, 81% observed once, and the top ten hold approximately 7.9%. The sample was blood, taken before dendritic cell vaccination. The receptors derive from a human donor with glioblastoma.

Comments on this clone: This sample includes further DNA sequences coding for the same CDR3. The chain is built from TRBV15 and TRBJ1-2, with TRBD1 as a possible D gene (5 bases). Trimming cost V 3 bases and J 0 bases, with 11 bases left between them. The CDR3 consists of 15 residues. Germline-derived CDR1 and CDR2 are LNHNV and YYDKDF (reference sequence). The CDR3 nucleotides are TGTGCCACCAGCAGGGGGCGTGGTGCTAACTATGGCTACACCTTC. This codes for CATSRGRGANYGYTF.

The rearrangement joins TRBV6-6 to TRBJ1-1; perhaps TRBD1 as D (6 bases). The ends were cut back, 8 bases at V and 5 bases at J, with 18 bases in the middle. In germline, CDR1 is MNHNY, CDR2 SVGAGI (reference sequence). This CDR3 comprises 14 residues. CDR3 bases: TGTGCCAGCTGCCCCGGGGGGCTTAGGACTGAAGCTTTCTTT. Amino acids: CASCPGGLRTEAFF.

This chain joins TRBV30 and TRBJ2-5; D might be TRBD1 (5 bases). This CDR3 is built from 13 residues. The germline V gene encodes CDR1 GTSNPN and CDR2 SVGIG (reference sequence). V shed 3 bases and J shed 2 bases, with 10 bases lying between them. This CDR3 is CAWRWGLQETQYF. The CDR3 DNA sequence: TGTGCCTGGAGGTGGGGCCTTCAAGAGACCCAGTACTTC.

The rearrangement links TRBV7-2 to TRBJ1-1; no clear D gene. Trimming left V 3 bases short and J 3 bases short, with 11 bases between. The CDR3 runs 14 residues. CDR1 is SGHTA and CDR2 is FQGNSA in the germline V gene. CDR3 loop: CASSFVGADTEAFF. The CDR3 DNA follows: TGTGCCAGCAGCTTCGTGGGTGCGGACACTGAAGCTTTCTTT.

The chain links TRBV30 to TRBJ1-1; 7 positions match TRBD1. Trimming removed 3 bases from V and 2 bases from J; junction bases left unmatched: 3. Germline V gene lookup returns CDR1 GTSNPN and CDR2 SVGIG (reference sequence). The CDR3 is 13 amino acids. The CDR3 DNA reads TGTGCCTGGAGATGGGACAGTAACACTGAAGCTTTCTTT. Translation: CAWRWDSNTEAFF.

This rearrangement joins TRBV4-2 to TRBJ1-4; D is unclear. This CDR3 contains 13 residues. From germline, CDR1 is LGHNA and CDR2 YNFKEQ. Trimming took 1 base from V and 7 from J, leaving 7 bases between them. The CDR3 DNA sequence: TGTGCCAGCAGCCAAGGCTCGGGTGAAAAACTGTTTTTT. Amino acids: CASSQGSGEKLFF.

This clone has a single count. The V gene is TRBV7-6, the J gene TRBJ2-3; tentatively, D is TRBD2 (6 bases). The CDR3 spans 15 residues. The V end lost 5 bases, the J end lost 0 bases, and 12 bases lay between the germline ends. In germline, CDR1 is SGHVS, CDR2 FNYEAQ. This chain's CDR3 is CASSRWGVSTDTQYF. The CDR3 DNA reads TGTGCCAGCAGCAGATGGGGGGTTAGCACAGATACGCAGTATTTT.

The J gene is TRBJ1-3, the V gene TRBV6-6; D gene ambiguous. The CDR3 contains 12 residues. V dropped 4 bases and J dropped 2 bases, with 3 bases sitting between them. CDR1 MNHNY and CDR2 SVGAGI come from the germline V gene (reference sequence). CDR3 residues: CASSSTGNTIYF. For the CDR3, the DNA is TGTGCCAGCAGTTCCACTGGAAACACCATATATTTT.

J is TRBJ2-3 and V is TRBV2; tentatively, D is TRBD2 (6 bases). V was trimmed by 8 bases and J by 0 bases, leaving 21 bases between them. Germline CDR1 is SNHLY and CDR2 is FYNNEI. The CDR3 consists of 17 residues. The CDR3 is CASGGGQSGTSTDTQYF. The CDR3 DNA follows: TGTGCCAGCGGGGGAGGCCAATCCGGAACTAGCACAGATACGCAGTATTTT.

The CDR3 DNA is TGTGCCAGCAGCTTGGCAGGGGGACAGAATCAGCCCCAGCATTTT. Residues: CASSLAGGQNQPQHF. The chain uses TRBV5-5 and TRBJ1-5; 7 nucleotides agree with TRBD1. The CDR3 runs 15 residues. V shed 0 bases, J shed 4 bases, and the junction held 4 bases outside the gene matches. Germline V CDR1 and CDR2: SGHKS, YYEKEE (reference sequence).

V is TRBV25-1 and J is TRBJ1-2; the match to TRBD1 covers 8 bases. Germline lookup yields CDR1 MGHDK and CDR2 SYGVNS. The CDR3 extends over 15 amino acids. After removal of 0 bases from V and 6 bases from J, the junction contained 6 bases not matched to a gene. CDR3 coding DNA: TGTGCCAGCAGTGAATACAGGACAGGGACCGATGGCTACACCTTC. Protein: CASSEYRTGTDGYTF.

The chain has TRBV4-1 and TRBJ2-7; D is unclear. In germline, CDR1 is MGHRA, CDR2 YSYEKL. Trimming took off 3 bases at V and 0 bases at J, with 15 bases between the two ends. The CDR3 covers 16 residues. CDR3 sequence: CASSQVILLRSYEQYF. CDR3 coding DNA: TGCGCCAGCAGCCAGGTTATATTACTCCGCTCCTACGAGCAGTACTTC.

The chain recombines TRBV5-6 with TRBJ1-1; D possibly corresponds to TRBD1 (5 bases). The germline CDR1 and CDR2 sequences are SGHDT and YYEEEE. The CDR3 runs 11 residues. With 4 bases removed from V and 7 bases from J, the gap between germline ends came to 8 bases. The CDR3, as DNA: TGTGCCAGCAGCCAAGGGGTTGAAGCTTTCTTT. Its protein is CASSQGVEAFF.

The chain joins TRBV7-3 to TRBJ2-1, with D maybe TRBD1 (5 bases). CDR3 length: 17 residues. Germline V gene lookup returns CDR1 SGHTA and CDR2 FQGTGA. Trimming left V 0 bases short and J 1 base short, with 13 bases between. CDR3 nucleotides: TGTGCCAGCAGCTTAACGGAACAGGTCCCTTCCTACAATGAGCAGTTCTTC. It translates to CASSLTEQVPSYNEQFF. Looking up the rest from reference TRBV7-3 and TRBJ2-1 gives the full variable domain: GAGVSQTPSNKVTEKGKYVELRCDPISGHTALYWYRQSLGQGPEFLIYFQGTGAADDSGLPNDRFFAVRPEGSVSTLKIQRTERGDSAVYLCASSLTEQVPSYNEQFFGPGTRLTVL.

The rearrangement links TRBV19 to TRBJ1-1; 7 positions match TRBD1. Per the germline V gene, CDR1 is LNHDA and CDR2 is SQIVND (reference sequence). This CDR3 is 14 amino acids long. Germline trimming cut 6 bases from V and 5 bases from J; bases unmatched to any gene: 9. The CDR3 DNA is TGTGCCAGTAGAAGGGGGCCGTCAGAGACTGAAGCTTTCTTT. This encodes CASRRGPSETEAFF. Full variable domain (remainder filled in from reference TRBV19 and TRBJ1-1): DGGITQSPKYLFRKEGQNVTLSCEQNLNHDAMYWYRQDPGQGLRLIYYSQIVNDFQKGDIAEGYSVSREKKESFPLTVTSAQKNPTAFYLCASRRGPSETEAFFGQGTRLTVV.

V is TRBV2 and J is TRBJ2-7, with D unresolved. Looked up from germline, CDR1 is SNHLY and CDR2 is FYNNEI. The CDR3 loop spans 12 amino acids. With 6 bases removed from V and 3 bases from J, the gap between germline ends came to 9 bases. The CDR3 region is CASRVNSYEQYF. CDR3 in DNA: TGTGCCAGCAGGGTCAACAGCTACGAGCAGTACTTC.

This chain connects TRBV6-1 to TRBJ2-2, with a possible D match to TRBD1 (7 bases). In germline, CDR1 is MNHNS, CDR2 SASEGT. The V gene lost 10 bases and the J gene lost 5 bases, with 17 bases spanning the gap. The CDR3 has 14 amino acids. For the CDR3, the DNA is TGTGCCACCGGGGGACAGAGGAGTACCGGGGAGCTGTTTTTT. Protein sequence: CATGGQRSTGELFF.

The V gene is TRBV19, the J gene TRBJ2-3; D is ambiguous. Deletions cut 4 bases from V and 4 bases from J, with 12 bases between. CDR3 length: 14 amino acids. Germline CDR1 and CDR2: LNHDA and SQIVND (reference sequence). The CDR3 DNA sequence: TGTGCCAGTAGTACCCCGACAAAACCAGATACGCAGTATTTT. This gives the protein CASSTPTKPDTQYF.

The chain carries TRBV30 and TRBJ2-2, with D unresolved. Between the trimmed V and J ends, which lost 5 bases and 4 bases, there was a span of 14 bases. The CDR3 loop spans 14 amino acids. Germline lookup yields CDR1 GTSNPN and CDR2 SVGIG (reference sequence). The CDR3 DNA follows: TGTGCCTGGTGTACAGTAACTCCCACCGGGGAGCTGTTTTTT. Its protein product is CAWCTVTPTGELFF. Variable domain in full (rest from reference TRBV30 and TRBJ2-2): SQTIHQWPATLVQPVGSPLSLECTVEGTSNPNLYWYRQAAGRGLQLLFYSVGIGQISSEVPQNLSASRPQDRQFILSSKKLLLSDSGFYLCAWCTVTPTGELFFGEGSRLTVL.

As regards this clone: One end of the junction varies from germline; a read error may be responsible. The chain combines TRBV4-2 with TRBJ1-5; 10 positions agree with TRBD1. CDR1 is LGHNA and CDR2 is YNFKEQ in the germline V gene. This CDR3 is built from 15 residues. DNA of the CDR3: TGTGCCAGCAGCCAAATGACAGGGGGCTATCAGTCCCAGCATTTT. Encoded protein: CASSQMTGGYQSQHF.